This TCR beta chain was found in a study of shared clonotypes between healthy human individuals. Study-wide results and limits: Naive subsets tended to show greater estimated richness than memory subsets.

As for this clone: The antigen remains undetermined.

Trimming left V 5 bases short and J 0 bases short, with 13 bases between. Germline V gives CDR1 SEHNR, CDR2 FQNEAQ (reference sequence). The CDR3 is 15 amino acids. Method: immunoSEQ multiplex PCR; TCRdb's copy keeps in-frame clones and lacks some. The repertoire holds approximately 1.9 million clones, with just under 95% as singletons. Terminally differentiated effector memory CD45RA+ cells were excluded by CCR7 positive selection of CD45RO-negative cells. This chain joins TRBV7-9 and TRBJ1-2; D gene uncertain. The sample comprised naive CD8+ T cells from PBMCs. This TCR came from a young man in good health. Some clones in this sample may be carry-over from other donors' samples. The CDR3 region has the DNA TGTGCCAGCAGCCCCGTAGGAGGAGCTAACTATGGCTACACCTTC. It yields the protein CASSPVGGANYGYTF.